Described below is a single T cell receptor beta chain sequence and its context. Antigen unknown. The sample carries other DNA sequences with the same CDR3. This record belongs to a study of shared clonotypes between healthy human individuals. V dropped 0 bases and J dropped 6 bases, with 12 bases sitting between them. Germline loops: CDR1 LGHNA, CDR2 YSLEER. CDR3 length equals 15 residues. For every subset, genomic DNA was evenly distributed across several immunoSEQ plates. TCRdb's copy holds only in-frame clones and misses some; the assay was immunoSEQ multiplex PCR. The sample comprises around 2.5 million clones, approximately 94% of which are singletons, and 0.35% to 0.45% rests with the top ten. Overall study findings and caveats: Despite large depth, sorted-subset datasets appeared incompletely sequenced. Approximately 5% of naive CD4 clonotypes were shared across several donors.

Into CD45RA+ naive and CD45RA-negative memory subsets, the CD4+ cells were split. The gene calls are TRBV4-3 and TRBJ2-1; maybe TRBD2 (5 bases). The receptor comes from a man between 18 and 29 years old in good health. Some clones in this sample may be carry-over from other donors' samples. Sequenced input: naive CD4+ T cells from PBMCs. Subset described: CD45RA+ positively selected. CDR3 in amino acids: CASSQDGIGVNEQFF. The DNA of the CDR3 is TGCGCCAGCAGCCAAGACGGGATTGGTGTCAATGAGCAGTTCTTC.